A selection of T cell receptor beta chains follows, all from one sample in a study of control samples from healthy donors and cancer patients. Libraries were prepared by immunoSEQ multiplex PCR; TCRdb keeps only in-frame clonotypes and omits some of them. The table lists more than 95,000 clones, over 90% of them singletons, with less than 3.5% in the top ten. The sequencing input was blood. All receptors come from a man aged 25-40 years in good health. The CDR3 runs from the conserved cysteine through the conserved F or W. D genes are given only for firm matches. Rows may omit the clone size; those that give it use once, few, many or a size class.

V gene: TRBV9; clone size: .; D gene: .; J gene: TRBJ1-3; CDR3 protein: CASSVFRDPGNTIYF; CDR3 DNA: TGTGCCAGCAGCGTATTCCGGGACCCTGGAAACACCATATATTTT
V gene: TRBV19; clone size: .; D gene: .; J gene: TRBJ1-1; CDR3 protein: CASSMGDVAEAFF; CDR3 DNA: TGTGCCAGTAGTATGGGTGATGTCGCTGAAGCTTTCTTT
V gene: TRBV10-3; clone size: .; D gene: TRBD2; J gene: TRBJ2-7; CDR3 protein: CAISGTGTSGGREQYF; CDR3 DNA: TGTGCCATCAGTGGAACCGGGACTAGCGGGGGCCGCGAGCAGTACTTC
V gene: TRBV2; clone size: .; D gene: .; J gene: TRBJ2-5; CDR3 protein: CASSEGETQYF; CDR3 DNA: TGTGCCAGCAGTGAAGGAGAGACCCAGTACTTC
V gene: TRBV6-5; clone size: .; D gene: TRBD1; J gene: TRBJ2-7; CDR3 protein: CASRLGQGGTYEQYF; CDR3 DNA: TGTGCCAGCAGACTGGGACAGGGGGGAACCTACGAGCAGTACTTC
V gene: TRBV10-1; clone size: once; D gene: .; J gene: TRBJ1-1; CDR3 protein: CASSESQAPGTEAFF; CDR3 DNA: TGCGCCAGCAGTGAGTCCCAAGCCCCGGGGACTGAAGCTTTCTTT
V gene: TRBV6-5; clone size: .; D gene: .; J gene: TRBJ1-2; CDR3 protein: CASTPDGYGYTF; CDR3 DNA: TGTGCCAGCACCCCGGACGGGTATGGCTACACCTTC
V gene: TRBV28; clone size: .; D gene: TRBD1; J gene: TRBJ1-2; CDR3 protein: CASRTGLRGYTF; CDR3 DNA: TGTGCCAGCAGGACAGGGTTAAGGGGCTACACCTTC
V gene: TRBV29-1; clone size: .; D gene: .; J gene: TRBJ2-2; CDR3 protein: CSVEMGWTGELFF; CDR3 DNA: TGCAGCGTTGAAATGGGTTGGACCGGGGAGCTGTTTTTT
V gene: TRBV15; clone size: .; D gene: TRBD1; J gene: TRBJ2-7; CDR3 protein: CATSGPGQEFEQYF; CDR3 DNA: TGTGCCACCAGCGGTCCGGGACAGGAGTTCGAGCAGTACTTC
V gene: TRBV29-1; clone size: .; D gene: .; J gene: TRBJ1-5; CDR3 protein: CSVSGPTGSNQPQHF; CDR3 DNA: TGCAGCGTTTCGGGGCCTACAGGGAGCAATCAGCCCCAGCATTTT
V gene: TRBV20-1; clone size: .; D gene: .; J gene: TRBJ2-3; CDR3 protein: CSGYFTDTQYF; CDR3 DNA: TGCAGTGGGTATTTCACAGATACGCAGTATTTT
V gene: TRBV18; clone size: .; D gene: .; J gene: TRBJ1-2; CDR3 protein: CAKEGDSSYGYTF; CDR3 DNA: TGTGCCAAAGAAGGGGATTCGAGCTATGGCTACACCTTC
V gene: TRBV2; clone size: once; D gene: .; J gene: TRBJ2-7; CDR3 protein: CASSVVISSYEQYF; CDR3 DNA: TGTGCCAGCAGTGTGGTAATCAGCTCCTACGAGCAGTACTTC
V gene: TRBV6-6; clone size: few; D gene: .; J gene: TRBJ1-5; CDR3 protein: CASSLGTPPSNQPQHF; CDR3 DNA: TGTGCCAGCTCTCTAGGGACTCCCCCCTCCAATCAGCCCCAGCATTTT
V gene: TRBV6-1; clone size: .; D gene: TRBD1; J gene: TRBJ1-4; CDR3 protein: CASSEDGTGIEKLFF; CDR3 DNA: TGTGCCAGCAGTGAAGACGGGACAGGGATTGAAAAACTGTTTTTT
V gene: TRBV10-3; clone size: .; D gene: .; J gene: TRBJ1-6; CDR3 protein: CAISESNPGRNSPLHF; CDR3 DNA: TGTGCCATCAGTGAGTCGAATCCAGGACGGAATTCACCCCTCCACTTT
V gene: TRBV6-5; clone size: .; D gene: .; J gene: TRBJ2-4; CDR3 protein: CASSSPAGGNIQYF; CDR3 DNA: TGTGCCAGCAGTTCCCCAGCAGGGGGGAACATTCAGTACTTC
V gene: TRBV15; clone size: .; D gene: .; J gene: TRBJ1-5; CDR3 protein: CATSSSPVSGNQPQHF; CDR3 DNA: TGTGCCACCAGCAGTTCGCCGGTCTCGGGCAATCAGCCCCAGCATTTT
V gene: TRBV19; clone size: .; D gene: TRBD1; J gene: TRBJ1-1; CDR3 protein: CASSWTGEVTEAFF; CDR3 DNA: TGTGCCAGTAGCTGGACAGGGGAGGTTACTGAAGCTTTCTTT
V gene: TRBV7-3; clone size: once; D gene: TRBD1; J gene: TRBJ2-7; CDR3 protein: CASSLSGGIREQYF; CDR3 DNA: TGTGCCAGCAGCTTGTCAGGGGGAATTCGAGAGCAGTACTTC
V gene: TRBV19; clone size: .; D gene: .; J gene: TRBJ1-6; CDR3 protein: CATRDRSSYNSPLHF; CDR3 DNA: TGTGCCACCCGAGACAGGAGCTCCTATAATTCACCCCTCCACTTT
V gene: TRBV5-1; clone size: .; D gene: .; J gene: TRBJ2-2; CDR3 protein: CASSREATGELFF; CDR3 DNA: TGCGCCAGCAGCAGGGAGGCAACCGGGGAGCTGTTTTTT
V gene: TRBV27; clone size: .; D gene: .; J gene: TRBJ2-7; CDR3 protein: CATPGQRSYEQYF; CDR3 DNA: TGTGCCACCCCCGGACAGCGTTCCTACGAGCAGTACTTC
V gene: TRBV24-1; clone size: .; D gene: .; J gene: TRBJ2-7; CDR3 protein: CATSDQISYEQYF; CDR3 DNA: TGTGCCACCAGTGACCAAATCTCCTACGAGCAGTACTTC
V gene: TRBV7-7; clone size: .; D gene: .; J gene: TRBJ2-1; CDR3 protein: CASSLSGTHNEQFF; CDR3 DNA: TGTGCCAGCAGCCTCTCAGGGACCCACAATGAGCAGTTCTTC
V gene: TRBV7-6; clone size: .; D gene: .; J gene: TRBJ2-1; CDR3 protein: CASSPYGTGLNEQFF; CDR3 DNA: TGTGCCAGCAGCCCTTACGGGACTGGACTAAATGAGCAGTTCTTC
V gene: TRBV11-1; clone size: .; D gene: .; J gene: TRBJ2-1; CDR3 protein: CASSPGTSGNEQFF; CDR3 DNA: TGTGCCAGCAGCCCCGGGACTTCGGGGAATGAGCAGTTCTTC
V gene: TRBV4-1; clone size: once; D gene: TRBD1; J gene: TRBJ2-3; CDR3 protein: CASSQEIDRGQSDTQYF; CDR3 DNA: TGCGCCAGCAGCCAAGAGATAGACAGGGGGCAATCAGATACGCAGTATTTT
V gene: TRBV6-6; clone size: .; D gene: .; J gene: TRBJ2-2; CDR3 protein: CASTPGAGELFF; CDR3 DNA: TGTGCCAGCACCCCCGGGGCCGGGGAGCTGTTTTTT
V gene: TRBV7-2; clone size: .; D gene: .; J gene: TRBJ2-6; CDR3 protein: CASSLIDLISGANVLTF; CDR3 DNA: TGTGCCAGCAGCTTAATCGACCTAATCTCTGGGGCCAACGTCCTGACTTTC
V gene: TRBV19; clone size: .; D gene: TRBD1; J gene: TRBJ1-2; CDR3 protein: CASSPRTGFDGYTF; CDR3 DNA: TGTGCCAGTAGTCCCAGGACAGGGTTTGATGGCTACACCTTC
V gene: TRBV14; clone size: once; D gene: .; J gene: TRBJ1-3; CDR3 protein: CASSQHYPLGAGNTIYF; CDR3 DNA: TGTGCCAGCAGCCAACATTACCCTTTGGGGGCTGGAAACACCATATATTTT
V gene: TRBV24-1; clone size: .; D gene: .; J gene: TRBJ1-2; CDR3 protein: CATSDWGGYTF; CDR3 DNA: TGTGCCACCAGTGACTGGGGAGGCTACACCTTC
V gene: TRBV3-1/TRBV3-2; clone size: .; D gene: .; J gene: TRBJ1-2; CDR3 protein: CASSQNNGRGYTF; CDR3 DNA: TGTGCCAGCAGCCAGAATAACGGGCGGGGCTACACCTTC
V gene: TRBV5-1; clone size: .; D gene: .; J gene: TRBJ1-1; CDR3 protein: CASHKGKAEAFF; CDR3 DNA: TGCGCCAGCCACAAAGGAAAGGCTGAAGCTTTCTTT
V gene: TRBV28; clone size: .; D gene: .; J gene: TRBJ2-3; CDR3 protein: CASSPAPGGGTDTQYF; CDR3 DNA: TGTGCCAGCAGTCCCGCCCCCGGGGGCGGAACAGATACGCAGTATTTT
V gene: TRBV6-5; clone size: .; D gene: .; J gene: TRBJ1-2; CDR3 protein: CASSYGGGGYTF; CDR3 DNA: TGTGCCAGCAGTTACGGTGGTGGTGGCTACACCTTC
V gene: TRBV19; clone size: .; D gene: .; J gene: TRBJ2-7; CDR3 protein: CASSITTNSYEQYF; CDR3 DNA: TGTGCCAGTAGTATTACTACCAACTCCTACGAGCAGTACTTC
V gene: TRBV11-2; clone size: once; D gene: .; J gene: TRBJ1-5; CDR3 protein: CASSLDRAQGEPQHF; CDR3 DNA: TGTGCCAGCAGCTTAGATAGGGCTCAGGGTGAGCCCCAGCATTTT
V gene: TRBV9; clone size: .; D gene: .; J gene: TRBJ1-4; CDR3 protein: CASSVTGTPNEKLFF; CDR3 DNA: TGTGCCAGCAGCGTAACCGGGACTCCTAATGAAAAACTGTTTTTT